The clone carrying this TCR beta chain has a count of ten or more. Antigen unknown. These data belong to a study of T cells in Graves' hyperthyroidism and ophthalmopathy. General study results and limits: Most thyroid clonotypes expanded above 0.001 were also detected in blood.

The CDR3 covers 14 residues. V shed 3 bases and J shed 1 base, with 12 bases lying between them. Germline V gene sequence: CDR1 DFQATT, CDR2 SNEGSKA (reference sequence). Regions amplified from RNA transcripts were the TCR beta CDR3 regions. A set of HTBI primers served as the primers for a first-round RT-PCR of the TCR CDR3. TCRdb reanalysed the multiplex PCR reads using MiXCR and keeps one entry per CDR3 protein. The data contain over 700,000 distinct CDR3 sequences, around a third of them singletons. This sequence originates from a woman between 40 and 55 years old with Graves' hyperthyroidism. Sequenced material: blood. The J gene is TRBJ1-1, the V gene TRBV20-1; the D gene is possibly TRBD1 (5 bases). The CDR3 region has the DNA TGCAGTGCTAGGGAAGGGGCCAGGAACACTGAAGCTTTCTTT. Translation: CSAREGARNTEAFF.